These 5 T cell receptor beta chains share one sample of origin, sequenced in a study of blood T cells in healthy people across ages. The use of a sample-barcoded 5' primer and a J-beta primer mix characterized a second PCR of 7 to 11 cycles. TCRdb itself ran the 5' RACE reads through MiXCR, one entry per CDR3 protein. The sample yields some 370,000 distinct CDR3 sequences, 45% to 60% seen once. The sequenced sample was blood. The receptors come from a man aged 60 to 75 in good health.

The chain is built from TRBV11-2 and TRBJ2-4; D gene uncertain. Germline CDR1 reads SGHAT; CDR2 reads FQNNGV. V was pared by 2 bases and J by 7 bases, with 18 bases between. CDR3 length equals 16 residues. The CDR3 DNA is TGTGCCAGCAGCTTATATGAGGCCAACCTGAGGAACATTCAGTACTTC. Translating it yields CASSLYEANLRNIQYF.

This chain uses TRBV2 with TRBJ2-1; no definite D call. The CDR3 length is 13 residues. The V gene's germline CDR1 is SNHLY and CDR2 FYNNEI. V lost 6 bases, J lost 7 bases, and 13 bases lay in between. CDR3 amino acids: CASRDPLGNEQFF. The CDR3 coding sequence is TGTGCCAGCAGAGACCCCCTAGGGAATGAGCAGTTCTTC.

The V call is TRBV9, the J call TRBJ2-7, with a tentative D call TRBD2 (6 bases). In germline, CDR1 is SGDLS, CDR2 YYNGEE. This CDR3 region has 15 residues. Trimming left V 0 bases short and J 0 bases short, with 10 bases between. CDR3 sequence: CASSVVEGGSYEQYF. As DNA, the CDR3 is TGTGCCAGCAGCGTAGTGGAGGGAGGCTCCTACGAGCAGTACTTC. Combining the CDR3 with reference TRBV9 and TRBJ2-7 gives the whole variable domain DSGVTQTPKHLITATGQRVTLRCSPRSGDLSVYWYQQSLDQGLQFLIQYYNGEERAKGNILERFSAQQFPDLHSELNLSSLELGDSALYFCASSVVEGGSYEQYFGPGTRLTVT.

The chain joins TRBV5-1 to TRBJ2-5; TRBD1 matches 7 bases. This CDR3 region has 14 residues. The germline gives CDR1 SGHRS, CDR2 YFSETQ. V was clipped by 4 bases and J by 3 bases; unmatched bases: 6. Here the CDR3 DNA reads TGCGCCAGCAGCGCCCGGGACAGAAAAGAGACCCAGTACTTC. This translates into CASSARDRKETQYF.

The chain has TRBV19 and TRBJ1-2; D perhaps matches TRBD1 (5 bases). V lost 8 bases and J lost 4, with 14 bases in between. Per germline, CDR1 LNHDA and CDR2 SQIVND (reference sequence). CDR3 length: 13 amino acids. For the CDR3, the DNA is TGTGCCAGTGGCCCCGGGGCAGGCTATGGCTACACCTTC. It is translated as CASGPGAGYGYTF.